This T cell receptor beta chain is from a study of blood T cells in healthy people across ages. Regarding the study as a whole: Estimates of total diversity, which came from one million sequenced T cells, were considered to be underestimates. For the donors, CMV status was unknown and possibly confounded expanded clonotype changes.

Germline values: CDR1 DFQATT, CDR2 SNEGSKA (reference sequence). The CDR3 loop spans 12 amino acids. Each sample gave at least 6.5 million isolated PBMCs. Total RNA was extracted at no less than 5.5 micrograms per sample. This clonotype was detected only a few times. What it recognizes is unknown. A sample-barcoded 5' primer and a J-beta primer mix were used in a second PCR of about 6 to 11 cycles. MiXCR was run by TCRdb on the 5' RACE reads, yielding one entry per CDR3 protein. The sample lists more than 700,000 distinct CDR3 sequences; 53% were seen once. The sample taken for sequencing was blood. J is TRBJ2-5 and V is TRBV20-1; D possibly uses TRBD1 or TRBD2 (7 bases each). The J call is doubtful: the DNA matches TRBJ2-7 better. This clonotype originated in a man older than 75 in good health. The DNA of the CDR3 is TGCAGTGCTAGGGGAGGGGGCGACGAGCAGTACTTC. Protein: CSARGGGDEQYF.